The next 3 T cell receptor beta chains were all read from a single sample in a study of blood T cell repertoires in COVID-19. The repertoire was sequenced with immunoSEQ multiplex PCR; TCRdb's copy has only in-frame clones and lacks some. The sample shows approximately 400,000 clones, over 75% of them seen only once. Sequenced: PBMCs or T cells enriched from blood (not recorded which). These receptor sequences come from a man aged 30 to 45 who had recovered from COVID-19.

CDR3 loop: CASSPPSPGSYEQYF. The CDR3 DNA reads as TGTGCCAGCTCACCACCGTCTCCAGGCTCCTACGAGCAGTACTTC. The rearrangement links TRBV18 to TRBJ2-7; no reliable D call. The germline V and J ends were trimmed by 0 bases and 0 bases, with 9 bases remaining between them. CDR3 length: 15 amino acids. The germline V gene has CDR1 KGHSH and CDR2 LQKENI.

This clone was seen a single time. This chain links TRBV9 with TRBJ2-3, with 9 bases that match TRBD1. CDR3 length equals 15 residues. V trimming: 6 bases; J trimming: 3 bases; junction bases outside the gene matches: 8. Germline CDR1 and CDR2: SGDLS and YYNGEE. The CDR3 region is CASNRPTGGTDTQYF. The CDR3 DNA sequence: TGTGCCAGCAATCGCCCGACAGGGGGGACAGATACGCAGTATTTT.

The chain has TRBV27 and TRBJ2-7, with D possibly TRBD1 on 6 matching bases. CDR1 is MNHEY and CDR2 is SMNVEV in the germline V gene (reference sequence). CDR3 length: 15 residues. V was shortened by 5 bases and J by 7 bases, with 21 bases between the two germline ends. The CDR3 spells CASSAYRVGMWEQYF. In nucleotides, the CDR3 is TGTGCCAGCAGTGCTTACAGGGTGGGGATGTGGGAGCAGTACTTC.